The rows below give T cell receptor beta chains drawn from one sample of a study of blood T cell repertoires in COVID-19. Data came from immunoSEQ multiplex PCR; TCRdb stores just in-frame clones and leaves some out. The sample holds 98,000 or so clones, around 87% seen once. Sample: peripheral blood. The receptors derive from a man aged 50-59 years with acute or convalescent COVID-19. Both conserved end residues are part of each CDR3. D genes are given only for firm matches. Size values are once, few and many counts, or a class for expanded clones, and some rows have none.

>once|TRBJ1-3|TRBV5-6|-
TGTGCCAGCAGCTTGGACAGGGGAAACACCATATATTTT
CASSLDRGNTIYF
>-|TRBJ2-1|TRBV20-1|-
TGCAGTGGGAAGCGGTACAATGAGCAGTTCTTC
CSGKRYNEQFF
>-|TRBJ2-7|TRBV7-2|-
TGTGCCAGCAGCTTCGCCGGAGGGGAGGCCTACGAGCAGTACTTC
CASSFAGGEAYEQYF
>-|TRBJ2-3|TRBV28|TRBD2
TGTGCCAGCAGAGGGGACGGGGGGGTGGATACGCAGTATTTT
CASRGDGGVDTQYF
>-|TRBJ2-1|TRBV19|TRBD1
TGTGCCAGTAGCCAGACAGGGGAAGCCTACAATGAGCAGTTCTTC
CASSQTGEAYNEQFF
>-|TRBJ2-5|TRBV3-1/TRBV3-2|-
TGTGCCAGCAGCCAAGTTCTAGGCGAGACCCAGTACTTC
CASSQVLGETQYF
>-|TRBJ1-3|TRBV5-4|-
TGTGCCAGCAGCCCGGGGGTGGCTGGAAACACCATATATTTT
CASSPGVAGNTIYF
>-|TRBJ1-6|TRBV19|TRBD1
TGTGCCACCCGAGGGGAGGACAGGGGGGGTTCACCCCTCCACTTT
CATRGEDRGGSPLHF
>many|TRBJ1-3|TRBV28|-
TGTGCCAGCAGAGAGGGTGTGGGAAACACCATATATTTT
CASREGVGNTIYF
>-|TRBJ2-3|TRBV30|TRBD1
TGTGCCCGCTCACAGGGGCGGTGGGATACGCAGTATTTT
CARSQGRWDTQYF
>-|TRBJ1-4|TRBV27|-
TGTGCCAGCAGCCTTCAGGCTAACGTTGAAAAACTGTTTTTT
CASSLQANVEKLFF
>few|TRBJ1-6|TRBV27|-
TGTGCCAGCAGTTTATCAAGAGGAATGGTTAATTCACCCCTCCACTTT
CASSLSRGMVNSPLHF
>-|TRBJ1-4|TRBV5-1|TRBD1
TGCGCCAGCAGCTCCACAGGGGAAACTAATGAAAAACTGTTTTTT
CASSSTGETNEKLFF